The sequence of this TCR beta chain was determined in a study of cytomegalovirus exposure and HLA in healthy donors. About the research overall: About 85 million unique TCR sequences came from HLA-typed donors in an early release. Study-level results: In a later analysis, V- and J-gene trimming of beta chains associated with a DCLRE1C missense variant, replicated independently. Donors belonging to an Asian-associated ancestry cluster reportedly showed fewer N-insertions in productive TCRs than the approximately 680-donor mean, according to what a later analysis found.

Vbeta (60) and Jbeta (13) primers were used in the PCR. Sequencing was performed with immunoSEQ multiplex PCR; in TCRdb, only in-frame clones are kept and a portion is missing. The sample holds tens of thousands of clones. Remarks on this clone: Its cognate antigen is unknown.

The sequenced sample consisted of PBMCs. The sequence derives from a human donor in good health.

CDR3 in DNA: TGTGCCAGCAGTGAATGGGCCAGGGTTAGTTCACCCCTCCACTTT. Translating gives CASSEWARVSSPLHF. The chain combines TRBV25-1 with TRBJ1-6; TRBD1 is a possible D gene (5 bases). The V end lost 1 base, the J end lost 9 bases, and 13 bases lay between the germline ends. Germline CDR1 MGHDK, CDR2 SYGVNS. The CDR3 sequence is 15 residues long.